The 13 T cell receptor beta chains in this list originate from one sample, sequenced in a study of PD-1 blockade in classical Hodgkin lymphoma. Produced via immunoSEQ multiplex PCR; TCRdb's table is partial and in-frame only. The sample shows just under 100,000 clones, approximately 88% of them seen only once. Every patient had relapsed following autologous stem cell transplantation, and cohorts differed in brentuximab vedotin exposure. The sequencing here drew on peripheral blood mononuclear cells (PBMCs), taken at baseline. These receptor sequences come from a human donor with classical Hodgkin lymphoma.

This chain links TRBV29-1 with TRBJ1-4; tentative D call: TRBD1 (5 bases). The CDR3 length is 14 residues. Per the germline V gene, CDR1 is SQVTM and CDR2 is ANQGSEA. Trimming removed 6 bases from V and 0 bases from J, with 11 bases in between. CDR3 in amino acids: CSVTGTATNEKLFF. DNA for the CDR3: TGCAGCGTCACCGGGACCGCAACTAATGAAAAACTGTTTTTT.

The CDR3 spells CASSRGGAGGELFF. CDR3 in DNA: TGTGCCAGCAGCCGGGGGGGGGCTGGCGGGGAGCTGTTTTTT. J is TRBJ2-2 and V is TRBV13; 8 nucleotides align to TRBD2. The CDR3 has 14 amino acids. Losses at the gene ends were 5 bases for V and 7 bases for J; bases not matched to a gene: 6. Per germline, CDR1 PRHDT and CDR2 FYEKMQ (reference sequence).

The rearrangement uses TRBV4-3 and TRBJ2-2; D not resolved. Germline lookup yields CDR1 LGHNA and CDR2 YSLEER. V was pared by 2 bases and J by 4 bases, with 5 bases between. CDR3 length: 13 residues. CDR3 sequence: CASSQTPTGELFF. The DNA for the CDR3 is TGCGCCAGCAGCCAAACCCCCACCGGGGAGCTGTTTTTT.

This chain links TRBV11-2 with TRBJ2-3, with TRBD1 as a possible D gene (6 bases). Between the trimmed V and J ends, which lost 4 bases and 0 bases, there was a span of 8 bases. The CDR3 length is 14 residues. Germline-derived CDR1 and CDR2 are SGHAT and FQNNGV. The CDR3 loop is CASSSGASTDTQYF. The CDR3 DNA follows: TGTGCCAGCAGCTCAGGGGCGAGCACAGATACGCAGTATTTT.

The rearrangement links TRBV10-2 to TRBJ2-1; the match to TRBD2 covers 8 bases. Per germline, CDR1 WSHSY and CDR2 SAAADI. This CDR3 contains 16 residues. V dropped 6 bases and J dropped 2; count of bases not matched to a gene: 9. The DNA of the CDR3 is TGCGCCAGCAGCCGGGGGGGCAGGGGCCCCTACAATGAGCAGTTCTTC. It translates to CASSRGGRGPYNEQFF.

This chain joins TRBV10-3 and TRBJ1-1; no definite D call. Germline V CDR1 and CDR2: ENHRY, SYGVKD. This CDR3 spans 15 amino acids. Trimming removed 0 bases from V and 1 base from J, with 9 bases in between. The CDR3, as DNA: TGTGCCATCAGTGAGTCCCCCGGCGGGAACACTGAAGCTTTCTTT. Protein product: CAISESPGGNTEAFF.

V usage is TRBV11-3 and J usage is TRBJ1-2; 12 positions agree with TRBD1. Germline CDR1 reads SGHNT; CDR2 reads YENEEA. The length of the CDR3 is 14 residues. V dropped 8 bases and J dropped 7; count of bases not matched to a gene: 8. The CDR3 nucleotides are TGTGCCAGCCCGCCGGGACAGGGGGCTATTGGCTACACCTTC. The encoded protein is CASPPGQGAIGYTF.

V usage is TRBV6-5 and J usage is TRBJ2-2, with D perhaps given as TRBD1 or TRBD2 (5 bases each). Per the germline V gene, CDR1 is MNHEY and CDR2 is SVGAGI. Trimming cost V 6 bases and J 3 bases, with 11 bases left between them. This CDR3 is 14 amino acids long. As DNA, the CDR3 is TGTGCCAGCAGGGGGGAAGCGGACACCGGGGAGCTGTTTTTT. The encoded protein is CASRGEADTGELFF.

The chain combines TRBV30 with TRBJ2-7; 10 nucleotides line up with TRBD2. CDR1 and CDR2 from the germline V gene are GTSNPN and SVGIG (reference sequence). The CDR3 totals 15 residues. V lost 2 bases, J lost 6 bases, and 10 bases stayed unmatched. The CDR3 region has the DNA TGTGCCTGGAGTCGCGGACTAGCGGCCTTCAGCGAGCAGTACTTC. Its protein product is CAWSRGLAAFSEQYF.

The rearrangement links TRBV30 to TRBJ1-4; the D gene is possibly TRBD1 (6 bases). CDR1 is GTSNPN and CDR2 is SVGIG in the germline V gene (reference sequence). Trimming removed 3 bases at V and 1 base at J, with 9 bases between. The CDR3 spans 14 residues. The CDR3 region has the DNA TGTGCCTGGAGAGGGGGTTTAACTAATGAAAAACTGTTTTTT. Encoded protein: CAWRGGLTNEKLFF.

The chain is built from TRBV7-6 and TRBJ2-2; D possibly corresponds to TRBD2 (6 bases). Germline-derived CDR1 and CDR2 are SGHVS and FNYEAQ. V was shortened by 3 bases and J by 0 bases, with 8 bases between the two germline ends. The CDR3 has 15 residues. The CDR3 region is CASSLGTANTGELFF. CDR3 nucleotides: TGTGCCAGCAGCTTGGGGACTGCGAACACCGGGGAGCTGTTTTTT.

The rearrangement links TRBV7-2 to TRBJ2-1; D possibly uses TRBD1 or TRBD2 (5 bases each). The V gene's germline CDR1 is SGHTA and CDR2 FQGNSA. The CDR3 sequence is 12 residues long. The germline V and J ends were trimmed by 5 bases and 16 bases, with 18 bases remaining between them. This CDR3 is CASSPTVGLAFF. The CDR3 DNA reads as TGTGCCAGCAGCCCCACCGTGGGGCTAGCCTTCTTC.

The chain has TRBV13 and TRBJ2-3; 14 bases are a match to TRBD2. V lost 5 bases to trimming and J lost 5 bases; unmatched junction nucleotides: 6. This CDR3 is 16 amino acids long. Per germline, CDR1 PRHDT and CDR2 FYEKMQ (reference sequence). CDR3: CASSMTSGRVKDTQYF. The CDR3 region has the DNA TGTGCCAGCAGCATGACTAGCGGGAGGGTGAAAGATACGCAGTATTTT.